The 27 T cell receptor beta chains in this list originate from one sample, sequenced in a study of blood T cells in healthy people across ages. A second 7 to 11 cycle PCR used barcoded and J-beta primers. Each CDR3 protein is one row after TCRdb ran MiXCR on the 5' RACE reads. The profile shows 1.5 million to 2 million distinct CDR3 sequences, just under 50% of them singletons. Sample: blood. The receptors here all came from a woman aged 35 to 49 in good health.

This clonotype showed up just a few times. The chain is built from TRBV4-3 and TRBJ2-1, with TRBD2 matching over 9 bases. V dropped 1 base and J dropped 1; count of bases not matched to a gene: 8. The V gene's germline CDR1 is LGHNA and CDR2 YSLEER. The CDR3 length is 18 residues. The CDR3 here is CASSQVVGGGASYNEQFF. As DNA, the CDR3 is TGCGCCAGCAGCCAAGTCGTGGGCGGGGGGGCGTCCTACAATGAGCAGTTCTTC.

DNA of the CDR3: TGTGCCAGCAGCAAAAGCGAGGGGACAAAGAATCCCTACGAGCAGTACTTC. It encodes CASSKSEGTKNPYEQYF. V and J are TRBV21-1 and TRBJ2-7; TRBD1, the table's D call, lacks a check against the DNA. TRBV21-1 is a pseudogene. This CDR3 is 17 amino acids long.

The chain combines TRBV24-1 with TRBJ1-2, with a weak D call TRBD1 (6 bases). Germline V CDR1 and CDR2: KGHDR, SFDVKD. Trimming shortened V by 3 bases and J by 3 bases, and 13 bases separated the two germline ends. The length of the CDR3 is 15 residues. Here the CDR3 DNA reads TGTGCCACCAGTGATCCTACAGGGAATGACTATGGCTACACCTTC. Its translation is CATSDPTGNDYGYTF.

The gene calls are TRBV15 and TRBJ2-3; possibly TRBD2 for D (6 bases). Germline CDR1 LNHNV, CDR2 YYDKDF (reference sequence). The CDR3 totals 16 residues. V shed 3 bases and J shed 1 base, with 14 bases lying between them. In DNA form, the CDR3 reads TGTGCCACCAGCAGTCTCCCGGGGGTAGGCACAGATACGCAGTATTTT. Its protein is CATSSLPGVGTDTQYF.

This rearrangement joins TRBV7-2 to TRBJ2-7, with 7 bases aligning to TRBD2. CDR1 SGHTA and CDR2 FQGNSA come from the germline V gene. There are 15 residues in the CDR3. J was trimmed by 6 bases and V by 0 bases; bases with no gene match: 8. For the CDR3, the DNA is TGTGCCAGCAGCTTAGCTGCGCGGACTAGACGCGAGCAGTACTTC. Translated, it gives CASSLAARTRREQYF.

The chain employs TRBV6-2 or TRBV6-3 and TRBJ2-1; 12 bases agree with TRBD2. Germline V gene sequence: CDR1 MNHEY, CDR2 SVGEGT. J gave up 4 bases and V 7 bases, and 8 bases lay outside the gene matches. The length of the CDR3 is 16 residues. The CDR3 DNA reads TGTGCCAGCAAACCTAGCGGGGGGGCCCGTTACAATGAGCAGTTCTTC. Protein product: CASKPSGGARYNEQFF.

In its sample, this clonotype was seen a few times. J is TRBJ2-7 and V is TRBV6-5, with 10 bases lining up with TRBD2. The junction had 5 bases not matched to a gene; V was cut back by 7 bases and J by 2 bases. This CDR3 contains 14 residues. The V gene's germline CDR1 is MNHEY and CDR2 SVGAGI. The CDR3 is CASKTSGVAYEQYF. Written as DNA, the CDR3 is TGTGCCAGCAAAACTAGCGGGGTGGCCTACGAGCAGTACTTC.

This clonotype was counted only a few times. The rearrangement uses TRBV12-3 or TRBV12-4 and TRBJ1-2, with D possibly TRBD1 on 5 matching bases. Trimming shortened V by 11 bases and J by 0 bases, and 13 bases separated the two germline ends. The CDR3 spans 13 residues. CDR3: CAGKKGANYGYTF. Here the CDR3 DNA reads TGTGCCGGGAAAAAAGGGGCTAACTATGGCTACACCTTC.

This clonotype appeared a few times. The J gene is TRBJ1-1, the V gene TRBV7-9; 7 nucleotides align to TRBD1. J was trimmed by 0 bases and V by 1 base; bases with no gene match: 2. The CDR3 extends over 15 amino acids. Per germline, CDR1 SEHNR and CDR2 FQNEAQ (reference sequence). CDR3 protein: CASSLVTGMNTEAFF. The CDR3 DNA is TGTGCCAGCAGCTTAGTGACAGGGATGAACACTGAAGCTTTCTTT. Together with reference TRBV7-9 and TRBJ1-1, the CDR3 gives the full variable domain: DTGVSQNPRHKITKRGQNVTFRCDPISEHNRLYWYRQTLGQGPEFLTYFQNEAQLEKSRLLSDRFSAERPKGSFSTLEIQRTEQGDSAMYLCASSLVTGMNTEAFFGQGTRLTVV.

CDR3 residues: CASSASPGVNTEAFF. DNA of the CDR3: TGTGCCAGCAGCGCATCCCCCGGTGTGAACACTGAAGCTTTCTTT. The rearrangement joins TRBV9 to TRBJ1-1; D not certain. Per the germline V gene, CDR1 is SGDLS and CDR2 is YYNGEE. The CDR3 is 15 amino acids. Trimming took 3 bases from V and 0 from J, leaving 12 bases between them.

This clonotype turned up a few times. The V and J genes are TRBV3-1 and TRBJ1-2; D remains unclear. The V gene lost 0 bases and the J gene lost 5 bases, with 4 bases spanning the gap. CDR3 length: 12 residues. Germline lookup yields CDR1 LGHDT and CDR2 YNNKEL (reference sequence). CDR3 bases: TGTGCCAGCAGCCAAGATGAGTATGGCTACACCTTC. Its translation is CASSQDEYGYTF.

The chain couples TRBV15 to TRBJ2-5; TRBD1 might be the D (6 bases). The CDR3 spans 14 residues. V gave up 6 bases and J gave up 2 bases, with 13 bases separating them. CDR1 and CDR2 (germline): LNHNV, YYDKDF (reference sequence). Here the CDR3 DNA reads TGTGCCACCAGGAAAGGGGGAGCACAAGAGACCCAGTACTTC. It encodes CATRKGGAQETQYF.

This chain joins TRBV7-3 and TRBJ2-3; D gene ambiguous. The CDR3 has 15 amino acids. V lost 2 bases and J lost 3, with 12 bases in between. CDR1 SGHTA and CDR2 FQGTGA come from the germline V gene. In DNA, the CDR3 is TGTGCCAGCAGCTTAGGGCTCGGATGGACAGATACGCAGTATTTT. Protein product: CASSLGLGWTDTQYF.

The rearrangement links TRBV29-1 to TRBJ1-2; no firm D call. Trimming took 4 bases from V and 8 from J, leaving 23 bases between them. The CDR3 length is 15 residues. Germline V gene sequence: CDR1 SQVTM, CDR2 ANQGSEA. CDR3 residues: CSVVGPSRDSGGYTF. Written as DNA, the CDR3 is TGCAGCGTTGTGGGTCCGTCACGAGATTCTGGAGGCTACACCTTC. The complete variable domain, with remaining parts taken from reference TRBV29-1 and TRBJ1-2, reads SAVISQKPSRDICQRGTSLTIQCQVDSQVTMMFWYRQQPGQSLTLIATANQGSEATYESGFVIDKFPISRPNLTFSTLTVSNMSPEDSSIYLCSVVGPSRDSGGYTFGSGTRLTVV.

With regard to this clonotype: The germline gene is not matched at one end of the junction; a read error may be the cause. The chain recombines TRBV7-3 with TRBJ2-1; D assignment may be TRBD1 or TRBD2 (5 bases each). In germline, CDR1 is SGHTA, CDR2 FQGTGA. The CDR3 is made up of 14 amino acids. The CDR3 DNA reads as TGTCCCAGCAGCCCTGGGGGTTTAAGGAATGAGCAGTTCTTC. This translates into CPSSPGGLRNEQFF.

The chain couples TRBV20-1 to TRBJ2-1; 8 bases align to TRBD2. The CDR3 extends over 15 amino acids. Germline V gene data show CDR1 as DFQATT and CDR2 as SNEGSKA (reference sequence). Trimming cost V 0 bases and J 5 bases; bases outside gene matches: 6. The CDR3 protein is CSARDSGGAHNEQFF. CDR3 coding DNA: TGCAGTGCTAGAGATTCGGGGGGGGCCCACAATGAGCAGTTCTTC.

This rearrangement joins TRBV5-1 to TRBJ2-1; D unresolved. Germline V gene data show CDR1 as SGHRS and CDR2 as YFSETQ. The CDR3 is 14 amino acids. The germline V and J ends were trimmed by 0 bases and 7 bases, with 11 bases remaining between them. Here the CDR3 reads CASSLADGVNEQFF. The CDR3 DNA reads TGCGCCAGCAGCTTGGCTGACGGAGTAAATGAGCAGTTCTTC. Together with reference TRBV5-1 and TRBJ2-1, the CDR3 gives the full variable domain: KAGVTQTPRYLIKTRGQQVTLSCSPISGHRSVSWYQQTPGQGLQFLFEYFSETQRNKGNFPGRFSGRQFSNSRSEMNVSTLELGDSALYLCASSLADGVNEQFFGPGTRLTVL.

This chain links TRBV11-2 with TRBJ1-2; D unclear. The germline V gene has CDR1 SGHAT and CDR2 FQNNGV. The CDR3 consists of 16 residues. Trimming shortened V by 0 bases and J by 5 bases, and 16 bases separated the two germline ends. DNA for the CDR3: TGTGCCAGCAGCTTAGATCTAGGAAGAGACCAGTATGGCTACACCTTC. This codes for CASSLDLGRDQYGYTF. Full variable domain (rest looked up from reference TRBV11-2 and TRBJ1-2): EAGVAQSPRYKIIEKRQSVAFWCNPISGHATLYWYQQILGQGPKLLIQFQNNGVVDDSQLPKDRFSAERLKGVDSTLKIQPAKLEDSAVYLCASSLDLGRDQYGYTFGSGTRLTVV.

This clonotype turned up a few times. The CDR3 sequence is CASSSLVISETQYF. The CDR3 DNA is TGTGCCAGCAGCTCCCTAGTTATCAGTGAGACCCAGTACTTC. This sequence joins TRBV7-2 and TRBJ2-5, with unresolved D. The CDR3 contains 14 residues. Looked up from germline, CDR1 is SGHTA and CDR2 is FQGNSA. V was cut by 4 bases and J by 5 bases, with 14 bases left in between.

This clonotype was recorded a few times. This chain links TRBV6-6 with TRBJ2-5, with D perhaps TRBD2 (5 bases). The CDR3 totals 15 residues. Germline loops: CDR1 MNHNY, CDR2 SVGAGI (reference sequence). Between the trimmed V and J ends, which lost 2 bases and 3 bases, there was a span of 13 bases. CDR3 sequence reads: CASSYPLDSEETQYF. The DNA of the CDR3 is TGTGCCAGCAGTTACCCTCTCGATAGCGAAGAGACCCAGTACTTC.

This clonotype was observed a few times. The J gene is TRBJ2-7, the V gene TRBV6-6; the D call may be TRBD1 or TRBD2 (5 bases each). Germline values: CDR1 MNHNY, CDR2 SVGAGI (reference sequence). The CDR3 runs to 15 residues. V shed 2 bases and J shed 4 bases, with 15 bases lying between them. The CDR3 sequence is CASSYERRKGYEQYF. The CDR3, as DNA: TGTGCCAGCAGTTACGAGCGGAGAAAGGGGTACGAGCAGTACTTC.

The gene calls are TRBV27 and TRBJ1-6; D unclear. Germline CDR1 is MNHEY and CDR2 is SMNVEV (reference sequence). Trimming removed 4 bases at V and 13 bases at J, with 20 bases between. This CDR3 has 15 amino acids. The CDR3 reads CASSYRGRPESPLHF. In DNA form, the CDR3 reads TGTGCCAGCAGTTATCGCGGGCGGCCCGAGAGCCCCCTCCACTTT.

This clonotype was recorded a few times. The chain carries TRBV4-2 and TRBJ2-7, with 7 bases that match TRBD1. The CDR3 spans 16 residues. The ends lost 0 bases at V and 2 bases at J; junction bases unmatched: 7. In germline, CDR1 is LGHNA, CDR2 YNFKEQ. Here the CDR3 DNA reads TGTGCCAGCAGCCAAGAGGGGCGACAGGGCACCTACGAGCAGTACTTC. This encodes CASSQEGRQGTYEQYF.

This chain connects TRBV14 to TRBJ1-2, with D unclear. Per the germline V gene, CDR1 is SGHDN and CDR2 is FVKESK. V was pared by 2 bases and J by 0 bases, with 19 bases between. The CDR3 runs to 18 residues. The CDR3 coding sequence is TGTGCCAGCAGCCAAAGTCGGCCGTCGCGGGGAGCTAACTATGGCTACACCTTC. As protein: CASSQSRPSRGANYGYTF.

This clonotype came up a few times. The chain links TRBV6-5 to TRBJ2-4, with D possibly TRBD2 on 6 matching bases. The V end lost 2 bases, the J end lost 6 bases, and 14 bases lay between the germline ends. Looked up from germline, CDR1 is MNHEY and CDR2 is SVGAGI. This CDR3 contains 15 residues. Here the CDR3 reads CASSYNPGTLNIQYF. DNA for the CDR3: TGTGCCAGCAGTTACAACCCCGGGACTTTAAACATTCAGTACTTC.

This clonotype was seen only a few times. The genes are TRBV7-2 and TRBJ2-1, with a weak D call TRBD2 (7 bases). The germline V gene encodes CDR1 SGHTA and CDR2 FQGNSA. This CDR3 is built from 14 residues. Trimming removed 1 base from V and 5 bases from J, with 9 bases in between. The DNA for the CDR3 is TGTGCCAGCAGCTTAGGAGGGGGGGACAATGAGCAGTTCTTC. It is translated as CASSLGGGDNEQFF.

This chain joins TRBV5-1 and TRBJ1-1; 8 bases align to TRBD1. The CDR3 is 15 residues long. The germline gives CDR1 SGHRS, CDR2 YFSETQ. The ends lost 4 bases at V and 1 base at J; junction bases unmatched: 6. For the CDR3, the DNA is TGCGCCAGCAGCGCCTCGGACAGGGCGAACACTGAAGCTTTCTTT. Translated, it gives CASSASDRANTEAFF.